Listed here are 8 T cell receptor beta chains from one sample, sequenced in a study of blood T cell repertoires in COVID-19. Here immunoSEQ multiplex PCR was the method, and the copy in TCRdb shows in-frame clones only, minus some. This table holds about 150,000 clones, roughly three quarters found once. Sequencing was done on a sample of peripheral blood. The source is a woman between 65 and 79 years old with COVID-19, enrolled during active disease.

The V gene is TRBV6-6, the J gene TRBJ1-2; the D is unclear. The CDR3 extends over 15 amino acids. The V gene lost 4 bases and the J gene lost 0 bases, with 12 bases spanning the gap. Per germline, CDR1 MNHNY and CDR2 SVGAGI (reference sequence). The CDR3 region is CASSSPTLTNYGYTF. The CDR3, as DNA: TGTGCCAGCAGTTCCCCCACTTTAACTAACTATGGCTACACCTTC.

This sequence joins TRBV30 and TRBJ2-6, with D unclear. Germline assignment: CDR1 GTSNPN and CDR2 SVGIG (reference sequence). V shed 3 bases and J shed 4 bases, with 4 bases lying between them. The CDR3 extends over 12 amino acids. CDR3 DNA sequence: TGTGCCTGGAGGGAGGGGGCCAACGTCCTGACTTTC. Translating it yields CAWREGANVLTF.

The genes are TRBV11-2 and TRBJ2-7; D perhaps matches TRBD1 (8 bases). CDR3 length equals 17 residues. Germline CDR1 is SGHAT and CDR2 is FQNNGV. Trimming stripped 1 base from V and 4 bases from J, with 20 bases between. The CDR3 protein is CASSLVGGGTGPYEQYF. Here the CDR3 DNA reads TGTGCCAGCAGCTTAGTGGGGGGAGGGACAGGACCTTACGAGCAGTACTTC.

A few counts support this clone. CDR3 DNA: TGCGCCAGCAGCCAAGACCCGACAGGTTTTAATTCACCCCTCCACTTT. This sequence encodes CASSQDPTGFNSPLHF. This chain links TRBV4-3 with TRBJ1-6; weak D call: TRBD1 (6 bases). Looked up from germline, CDR1 is LGHNA and CDR2 is YSLEER. V was trimmed by 0 bases and J by 6 bases, leaving 12 bases between them. The CDR3 runs to 16 residues.

The genes are TRBV7-3 and TRBJ1-1; 7 bases map to TRBD1. This CDR3 region has 20 residues. CDR1 and CDR2 (germline): SGHTA, FQGTGA. The ends lost 5 bases at V and 2 bases at J; junction bases unmatched: 23. DNA for the CDR3: TGTGCCAGCAGCACCATGCCATCACTGGGGGCAGGGGGTCTAAACACTGAAGCTTTCTTT. This codes for CASSTMPSLGAGGLNTEAFF.

The chain combines TRBV9 with TRBJ1-1; D is possibly TRBD1 (5 bases). V lost 2 bases, J lost 0 bases, and 8 bases lay in between. The CDR3 is made up of 14 amino acids. Germline lookup yields CDR1 SGDLS and CDR2 YYNGEE. The CDR3 spells CASSVTGLNTEAFF. In nucleotides, the CDR3 is TGTGCCAGCAGCGTCACAGGTTTGAACACTGAAGCTTTCTTT. Looking up the rest from reference TRBV9 and TRBJ1-1 gives the full variable domain: DSGVTQTPKHLITATGQRVTLRCSPRSGDLSVYWYQQSLDQGLQFLIQYYNGEERAKGNILERFSAQQFPDLHSELNLSSLELGDSALYFCASSVTGLNTEAFFGQGTRLTVV.

The chain couples TRBV6-1 to TRBJ1-1; 10 bases map to TRBD1. The CDR3 contains 15 residues. Germline loops: CDR1 MNHNS, CDR2 SASEGT. V gave up 2 bases and J gave up 5 bases; unmatched junction bases: 5. The CDR3 protein is CASSERDRGRTEAFF. The DNA of the CDR3 is TGTGCCAGCAGTGAAAGGGACAGGGGAAGGACTGAAGCTTTCTTT.

The gene calls are TRBV7-2 and TRBJ2-3; D possibly corresponds to TRBD2 (6 bases). The CDR3 length is 19 residues. Germline V gives CDR1 SGHTA, CDR2 FQGNSA. Trimming left V 5 bases short and J 2 bases short, with 26 bases between. The CDR3 coding sequence is TGTGCCAGCAGCCATAAAAAATACCCCGGGGCTAGCGCCACAGATACGCAGTATTTT. Translating it yields CASSHKKYPGASATDTQYF. Full variable domain (missing parts from reference TRBV7-2 and TRBJ2-3): GAGVSQSPSNKVTEKGKDVELRCDPISGHTALYWYRQSLGQGLEFLIYFQGNSAPDKSGLPSDRFSAERTGGSVSTLTIQRTQQEDSAVYLCASSHKKYPGASATDTQYFGPGTRLTVL.